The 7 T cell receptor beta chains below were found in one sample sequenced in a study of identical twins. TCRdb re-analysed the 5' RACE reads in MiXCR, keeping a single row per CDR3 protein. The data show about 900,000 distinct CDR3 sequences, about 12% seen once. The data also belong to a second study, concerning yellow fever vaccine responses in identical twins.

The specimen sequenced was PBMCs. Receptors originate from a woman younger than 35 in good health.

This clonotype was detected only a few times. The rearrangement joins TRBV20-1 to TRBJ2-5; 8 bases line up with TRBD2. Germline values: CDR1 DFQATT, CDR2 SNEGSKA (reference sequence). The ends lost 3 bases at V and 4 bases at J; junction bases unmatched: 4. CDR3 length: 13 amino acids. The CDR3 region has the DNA TGCAGTGCTAGGGGGACTAGTCCAGAGACCCAGTACTTC. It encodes CSARGTSPETQYF.

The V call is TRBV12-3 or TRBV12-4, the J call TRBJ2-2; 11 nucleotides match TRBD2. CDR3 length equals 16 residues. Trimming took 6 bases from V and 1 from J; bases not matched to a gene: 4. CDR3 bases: TGTGCCAGCAGGTCAACTAGCGGGGGGAACACCGGGGAGCTGTTTTTT. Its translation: CASRSTSGGNTGELFF.

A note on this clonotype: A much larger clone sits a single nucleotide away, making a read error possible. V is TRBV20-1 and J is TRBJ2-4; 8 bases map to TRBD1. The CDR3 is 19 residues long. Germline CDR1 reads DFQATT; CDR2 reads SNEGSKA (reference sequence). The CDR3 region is CCASLWGQGAPGVLNIQYF. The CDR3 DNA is TGCTGTGCTAGTTTGTGGGGTCAGGGGGCGCCGGGGGTATTAAACATTCAGTACTTC.

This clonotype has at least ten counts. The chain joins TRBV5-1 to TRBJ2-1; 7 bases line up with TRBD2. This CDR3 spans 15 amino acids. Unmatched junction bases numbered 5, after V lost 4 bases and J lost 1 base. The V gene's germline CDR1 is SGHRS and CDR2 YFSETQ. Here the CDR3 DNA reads TGCGCCAGCAGCCCCGGGACTAATTCCTACAATGAGCAGTTCTTC. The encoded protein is CASSPGTNSYNEQFF.

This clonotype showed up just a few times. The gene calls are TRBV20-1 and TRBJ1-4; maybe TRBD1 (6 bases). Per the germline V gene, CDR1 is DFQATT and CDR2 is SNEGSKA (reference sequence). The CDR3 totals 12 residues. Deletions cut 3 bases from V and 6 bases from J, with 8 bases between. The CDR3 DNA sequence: TGCAGTGCTAGGGACAGAGATGAAAAACTGTTTTTT. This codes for CSARDRDEKLFF.

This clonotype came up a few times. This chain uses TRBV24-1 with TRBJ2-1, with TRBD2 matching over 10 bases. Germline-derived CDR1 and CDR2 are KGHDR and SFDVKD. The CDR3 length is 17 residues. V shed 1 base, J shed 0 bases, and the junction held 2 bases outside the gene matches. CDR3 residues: CATSDFSGRSSYNEQFF. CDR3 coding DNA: TGTGCCACCAGTGATTTTAGCGGGAGGAGCTCCTACAATGAGCAGTTCTTC.

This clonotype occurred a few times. The CDR3, as DNA: TGCGCCAGCAGCCATAACACAGGAACTGAAGCTTTCTTT. Amino acid sequence: CASSHNTGTEAFF. The chain uses TRBV4-1 and TRBJ1-1; D is perhaps TRBD1 (5 bases). Germline assignment: CDR1 MGHRA and CDR2 YSYEKL. V dropped 3 bases and J dropped 5 bases, with 10 bases sitting between them. The CDR3 covers 13 residues.